This T cell receptor beta chain emerged from a study of cytomegalovirus exposure and HLA in healthy donors. The length of the CDR3 is 14 residues. The V gene end was trimmed by 7 bases and the J gene end by 12 bases; junction bases not matched to a gene: 13. Germline assignment: CDR1 SNHLY and CDR2 FYNNEI. 13 Jbeta primers and 60 Vbeta primers were used for the PCR. Some clones are missing from TCRdb's copy, which holds only in-frame ones; the method was immunoSEQ multiplex PCR. Of approximately 180,000 clones in the sample, approximately 85% were seen once. The specimen sequenced was PBMCs. The TCR originated in a girl aged 10 to 17 in good health and CMV-seropositive. V and J are TRBV2 and TRBJ1-1; TRBD1 matches at 11 bases. The CDR3 spells CASMEATGQGASFF. The DNA for the CDR3 is TGTGCCAGCATGGAGGCTACCGGACAGGGGGCATCTTTCTTT.